This entry lists 13 T cell receptor beta chains sequenced from one sample in a study of response to subunit inactivated influenza vaccine. TCRdb re-derived calls from the RT-PCR reads in MiXCR, one entry per CDR3 protein. Here the sample spans 650,000 to 700,000 distinct CDR3 sequences, 15% to 17% being singletons. The sample here was PBMCs from blood, taken 11 to 12 days after vaccination. All receptors derive from a man aged 50-60 years who received an inactivated influenza vaccine.

The chain recombines TRBV10-2 with TRBJ1-3; D gene uncertain. The V end was cut by 1 base, the J end by 0 bases, with 7 bases between. The CDR3 has 15 amino acids. Germline values: CDR1 WSHSY, CDR2 SAAADI. In DNA, the CDR3 is TGCGCCAGCAGTGAGTTGGGTCTCTCTGGAAACACCATATATTTT. It specifies CASSELGLSGNTIYF.

This clonotype came up a few times. This rearrangement joins TRBV27 to TRBJ2-1; D may be TRBD2 (5 bases). CDR1 is MNHEY and CDR2 is SMNVEV in the germline V gene (reference sequence). The V end lost 3 bases, the J end lost 2 bases, and 11 bases lay between the germline ends. This CDR3 comprises 15 residues. CDR3 sequence (DNA): TGTGCCAGCAGTTTTTGGGCGGGCACCTACAATGAGCAGTTCTTC. It encodes CASSFWAGTYNEQFF.

This clonotype has just a few counts. The J gene is TRBJ2-4, the V gene TRBV28; D gene unclear. Trimming took off 3 bases at V and 1 base at J, with 7 bases between the two ends. In germline, CDR1 is MDHEN, CDR2 SYDVKM. There are 14 residues in the CDR3. The CDR3 loop is CASSFSSAKNIQYF. CDR3 coding DNA: TGTGCCAGCAGTTTTAGCAGCGCCAAAAACATTCAGTACTTC.

The V and J genes are TRBV18 and TRBJ2-3; TRBD2 aligns across 7 bases. The CDR3 has 15 residues. Germline assignment: CDR1 KGHSH and CDR2 LQKENI. The trim removed 2 bases at V and 0 bases at J, leaving 2 bases unmatched. The CDR3 loop is CASSPGEGSTDTQYF. In DNA form, the CDR3 reads TGTGCCAGCTCACCAGGGGAGGGAAGCACAGATACGCAGTATTTT.

This clonotype was counted a few times. This chain joins TRBV20-1 and TRBJ1-4; tentatively, D is TRBD1 (5 bases). Germline V gene lookup returns CDR1 DFQATT and CDR2 SNEGSKA (reference sequence). V was pared by 0 bases and J by 7 bases, with 12 bases between. CDR3 length: 14 amino acids. CDR3 nucleotide sequence: TGCAGTGCTAGAGATTGGGGGAACAGTGAAAAACTGTTTTTT. This gives the protein CSARDWGNSEKLFF.

In its sample, this clonotype was seen many times. The chain links TRBV29-1 to TRBJ1-1, with unresolved D. Germline V gives CDR1 SQVTM, CDR2 ANQGSEA. V lost 4 bases and J lost 1, with 4 bases in between. CDR3 length equals 11 residues. The CDR3 DNA reads as TGCAGCGTTGGTTGGAACACTGAAGCTTTCTTT. This gives the protein CSVGWNTEAFF.

The chain employs TRBV6-2 or TRBV6-3 and TRBJ2-5; no clear D. The germline gives CDR1 MNHEY, CDR2 SVGEGT. CDR3 length: 12 amino acids. Trimming pared 5 bases from V and 5 bases from J, leaving 9 bases between. The CDR3 loop is CASSAPTETQYF. The CDR3, as DNA: TGTGCCAGCAGTGCCCCGACGGAGACCCAGTACTTC.

The sample holds many counts of this clonotype. The J gene is TRBJ1-2, the V gene TRBV5-1; 8 positions agree with TRBD1. From germline, CDR1 is SGHRS and CDR2 YFSETQ. This CDR3 is built from 15 residues. After removal of 5 bases from V and 3 bases from J, the junction contained 9 bases not matched to a gene. This chain's CDR3 is CASRHPGQEDYGYTF. CDR3 nucleotide sequence: TGCGCCAGCAGACATCCGGGACAGGAGGACTATGGCTACACCTTC.

This clonotype was seen ten or more times. The chain combines TRBV19 with TRBJ2-2, with a tentative D call TRBD1 (5 bases). CDR1 is LNHDA and CDR2 is SQIVND in the germline V gene (reference sequence). The V end lost 6 bases, the J end lost 1 base, and 9 bases lay between the germline ends. This CDR3 has 14 amino acids. CDR3 loop: CASRLTGNTGELFF. CDR3 DNA: TGTGCCAGTAGACTTACAGGGAACACCGGGGAGCTGTTTTTT.

The J gene is TRBJ2-1, the V gene TRBV11-2; D ambiguous. Per germline, CDR1 SGHAT and CDR2 FQNNGV. Trimming shortened V by 5 bases and J by 9 bases, and 11 bases separated the two germline ends. This CDR3 has 12 residues. In DNA form, the CDR3 reads TGTGCCAGCAGCAGGAATGGGTTTGAGCAGTTCTTC. This sequence encodes CASSRNGFEQFF.

This clonotype has more than one count but fewer than ten. The chain is built from TRBV7-8 and TRBJ2-1; D tentatively reads TRBD1 or TRBD2 (6 bases each). Germline loops: CDR1 SGHVS, CDR2 FQNEAQ. Trimming shortened V by 10 bases and J by 5 bases, and 15 bases separated the two germline ends. This CDR3 spans 13 amino acids. The CDR3 DNA reads TGTGCCATCAAGGGGGGAGGCAACAATGAGCAGTTCTTC. It yields the protein CAIKGGGNNEQFF.

This clonotype was recorded a few times. The CDR3 sequence is CASRVGTGGYEQYF. The CDR3 DNA sequence: TGTGCCAGCAGAGTAGGGACAGGGGGCTACGAGCAGTACTTC. The V gene is TRBV5-6, the J gene TRBJ2-7, with TRBD1 matching over 11 bases. This CDR3 has 14 amino acids. With 5 bases clipped from V and 3 bases from J, the junction kept 4 bases outside the gene matches. The germline gives CDR1 SGHDT, CDR2 YYEEEE.

This chain joins TRBV27 and TRBJ2-5; 14 bases match TRBD2. Germline V lookup: CDR1 MNHEY, CDR2 SMNVEV (reference sequence). The CDR3 extends over 18 amino acids. V dropped 0 bases and J dropped 4; count of bases not matched to a gene: 7. The CDR3 sequence: CASSLSATSGRGTETQYF. Written as DNA, the CDR3 is TGTGCCAGCAGTTTATCGGCGACTAGCGGGAGGGGGACAGAGACCCAGTACTTC.